The TCR beta chain under discussion was sequenced for a study of long-term antiretroviral therapy in people with HIV. Broader study findings: The clones with expansion before ART were dominant in the repertoire at all time points. ART preceded a rise in diversity that nonetheless stayed lower than in transplant donor controls. The range of CDR3 lengths in HIV repertoires proved narrower than that found in controls.

Points on this clone: The antigen is not known.

This was the immunoSEQ v3.0 assay at survey level. Sequenced by immunoSEQ multiplex PCR; TCRdb stores in-frame clones only, minus some. The sample shows about 35,000 clones, around 94% of them seen only once. Looked up from germline, CDR1 is MNHEY and CDR2 is SMNVEV (reference sequence). The CDR3 spans 14 residues. Trimming took off 6 bases at V and 3 bases at J, with 15 bases between the two ends. This receptor was obtained from a woman in her 50s with HIV. Sequencing was performed on unsorted PBMCs, taken 4.1 years after starting antiretroviral therapy. The chain carries TRBV27 and TRBJ2-7; the D is unclear. CDR3 amino acids: CASRDLGLRYEQYF. In DNA, the CDR3 is TGTGCCAGCAGGGACCTCGGGCTCCGCTACGAGCAGTACTTC.